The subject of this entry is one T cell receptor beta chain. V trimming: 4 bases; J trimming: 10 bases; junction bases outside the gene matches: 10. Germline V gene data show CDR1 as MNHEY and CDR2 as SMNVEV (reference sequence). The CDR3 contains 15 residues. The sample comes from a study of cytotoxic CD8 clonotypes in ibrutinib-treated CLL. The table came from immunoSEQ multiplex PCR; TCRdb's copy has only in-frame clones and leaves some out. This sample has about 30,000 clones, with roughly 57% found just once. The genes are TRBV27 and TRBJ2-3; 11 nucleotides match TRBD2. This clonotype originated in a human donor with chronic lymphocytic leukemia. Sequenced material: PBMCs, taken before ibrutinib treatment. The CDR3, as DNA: TGTGCCAGCAGTTCACTAGCGGGGGCCCCTATTGCGCAGTATTTT. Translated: CASSSLAGAPIAQYF.